One sample yielded the 5 T cell receptor beta chains listed below, sequenced in a study of T cells in Graves' hyperthyroidism and ophthalmopathy. RNA transcripts yielded amplified TCR beta CDR3 regions. An initial round of RT-PCR targeting the TCR CDR3 relied on the HTBI primer set. MiXCR, run by TCRdb on the multiplex PCR reads, gives a single entry per CDR3 protein. Seen here are about 640,000 distinct CDR3 sequences, approximately 15% observed once, and the top ten hold around 12%. The material sequenced was blood. These receptors all come from a woman aged 45-60 years with Graves' ophthalmopathy.

About this clonotype itself: It may be a read error: a sequence one base away is much more abundant. This sequence joins TRBV7-2 and TRBJ2-7; D call uncertain. Germline V gene sequence: CDR1 SGHTA, CDR2 FQGNSA. V was clipped by 0 bases and J by 3 bases, with 6 bases between them. The CDR3 runs 13 residues. This CDR3 is CASSLANFYEQYF. CDR3 DNA: TGTGCCAGCAGCTTAGCCAACTTCTACGAGCAGTACTTC. The variable domain in full, with the rest retrieved from reference TRBV7-2 and TRBJ2-7, is GAGVSQSPSNKVTEKGKDVELRCDPISGHTALYWYRQSLGQGLEFLIYFQGNSAPDKSGLPSDRFSAERTGGSVSTLTIQRTQQEDSAVYLCASSLANFYEQYFGPGTRLTVT.

This clonotype was recorded many times. This sequence joins TRBV7-2 and TRBJ2-2; 13 nucleotides agree with TRBD2. Per the germline V gene, CDR1 is SGHTA and CDR2 is FQGNSA. Trimming removed 5 bases from V and 11 bases from J; junction bases left unmatched: 8. CDR3 length: 15 amino acids. CDR3 in amino acids: CASSLRTSGSSELFF. The CDR3 DNA reads as TGTGCCAGCAGCCTCCGGACTAGCGGGAGTTCTGAGCTGTTTTTT.

This clonotype was seen more than once but under ten times. The chain joins TRBV28 to TRBJ2-2; TRBD2 aligns across 8 bases. CDR3 length equals 16 residues. CDR1 is MDHEN and CDR2 is SYDVKM in the germline V gene. The J segment lost 2 bases and the V segment lost 8 bases, leaving 10 bases of the junction unmatched. DNA of the CDR3: TGTGCCAGCTTCGGGGGGGGGGCCCCCAACACCGGGGAGCTGTTTTTT. As protein: CASFGGGAPNTGELFF.

The rearrangement links TRBV6-2 or TRBV6-3 to TRBJ2-3, with D tentatively TRBD2 (5 bases). This CDR3 has 16 residues. CDR1 and CDR2 from the germline V gene are MNHEY and SVGEGT. The V end lost 2 bases, the J end lost 6 bases, and 18 bases lay between the germline ends. Here the CDR3 reads CASSYPTAGGTDTQYF. CDR3 in DNA: TGTGCCAGCAGTTACCCGACGGCGGGCGGTACCGATACGCAGTATTTT.

This chain uses TRBV28 with TRBJ2-3, with D perhaps matching TRBD2 (6 bases). This CDR3 spans 14 amino acids. Trimming stripped 5 bases from V and 5 bases from J, with 14 bases between. Germline lookup yields CDR1 MDHEN and CDR2 SYDVKM. The CDR3 DNA is TGTGCCAGCAGTGCTCCTAGCGATGGAGATACGCAGTATTTT. Protein product: CASSAPSDGDTQYF.